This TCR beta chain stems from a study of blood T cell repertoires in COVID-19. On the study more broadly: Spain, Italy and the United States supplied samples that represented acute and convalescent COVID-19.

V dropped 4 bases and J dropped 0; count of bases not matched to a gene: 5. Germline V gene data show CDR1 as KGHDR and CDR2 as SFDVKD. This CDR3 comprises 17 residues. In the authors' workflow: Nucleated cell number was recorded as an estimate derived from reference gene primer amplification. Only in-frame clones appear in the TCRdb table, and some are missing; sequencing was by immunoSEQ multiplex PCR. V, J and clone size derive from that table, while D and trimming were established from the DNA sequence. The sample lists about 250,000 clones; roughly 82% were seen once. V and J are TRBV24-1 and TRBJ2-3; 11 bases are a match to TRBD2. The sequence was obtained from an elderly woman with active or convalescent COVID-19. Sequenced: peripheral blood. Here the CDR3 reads CATSDPGLAVSTDTQYF. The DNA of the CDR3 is TGTGCCACCAGTGACCCGGGACTAGCGGTTAGCACAGATACGCAGTATTTT.